A selection of T cell receptor beta chains follows, all from one sample in a study of blood T cell repertoires in COVID-19. Repertoires were generated with immunoSEQ multiplex PCR, while TCRdb's copy carries only in-frame clones and drops some. This table holds almost 250,000 clones, around nine tenths found once. The specimen sequenced was PBMCs or T cells enriched from blood (not recorded which). Every receptor here comes from a woman in her forties or fifties who had recovered from COVID-19. Both conserved end residues are trimmed from each CDR3. The D gene is left open where the match is weak.

v_call	j_call	d_call	cdr3_aa
TRBV7-3	TRBJ2-1	.	ASSFFFGGEQF
TRBV19	TRBJ2-2	TRBD2	ASSTTSGSSGELF
TRBV15	TRBJ2-2	TRBD1	ATSRDPTGGRTGELF
TRBV5-6	TRBJ2-2	.	ASSSVITGELF
TRBV5-1	TRBJ2-5	TRBD2	ASREATSGSQETQY
TRBV3-1/TRBV3-2	TRBJ2-1	TRBD2	ASSRKSGLAGNNEQF
TRBV7-3	TRBJ2-3	.	ASSHPVVDTQY
TRBV2	TRBJ1-1	.	ASIQGRLNTEAF
TRBV19	TRBJ2-3	.	ASSIAWDITDTQY
TRBV5-1	TRBJ1-1	.	ASSFSLFIGDEAF
TRBV9	TRBJ2-7	.	ASSGTSGPRGEQY
TRBV6-1	TRBJ1-2	.	ASSEDRGRGYT
TRBV10-2	TRBJ1-3	.	ASSVGSSGNTIY
TRBV28	TRBJ1-2	TRBD1	ASRQGVNYGYT
TRBV19	TRBJ2-1	TRBD2	ASKAGTSGYNEQF
TRBV7-2	TRBJ2-3	.	ASSKRRVLGTDTQY
TRBV19	TRBJ1-1	TRBD1	ASMTGTEAF
TRBV12-3/TRBV12-4	TRBJ2-7	.	ASRESYEQY
TRBV2	TRBJ1-6	.	ASRATSVGQSSPLH
TRBV7-9	TRBJ2-5	TRBD2	ASREAGRQETQY
TRBV11-3	TRBJ2-2	.	ASSQTLTGELF
TRBV3-1/TRBV3-2	TRBJ2-5	TRBD1	ASSRGWGQRIETQY
TRBV30	TRBJ2-1	.	AWTSSYNEQF
TRBV29-1	TRBJ2-5	TRBD2	SVSIGAGGIQETQY
TRBV19	TRBJ1-5	TRBD1	ASSMGQVSNQPQH
TRBV12-3/TRBV12-4	TRBJ1-5	.	ASSYDRNQPQH
TRBV27	TRBJ2-5	TRBD2	ASSPLTSSGALQETQY
TRBV10-3	TRBJ2-1	TRBD2	AIKTAGVVNEQF
TRBV14	TRBJ2-2	.	ASRLGTTPTGELF
TRBV4-3	TRBJ1-2	TRBD1	ASSQDRGQAVYGYT
TRBV27	TRBJ1-5	.	ASSFSRRDQPQH
TRBV7-2	TRBJ2-1	TRBD2	ASSLTGGVYNEQF
TRBV28	TRBJ2-1	.	ASRSEGLNEQF
TRBV7-9	TRBJ1-1	TRBD1	ASSKNPGQSNTEAF
TRBV7-9	TRBJ1-5	.	ASSSITGSNQPQH
TRBV5-3	TRBJ2-2	TRBD2	AYPQTSRTNTGELF
TRBV28	TRBJ1-4	TRBD1	ASSFLRQGTTNEKLF